This TCR beta chain came from a study of blood T cell repertoires in COVID-19. The protocol was immunoSEQ multiplex PCR, while the TCRdb copy is restricted to in-frame clones and leaves out a portion. Of approximately 350,000 clones in the sample, approximately 88% are singletons; the top ten hold around 1.3%. Between the trimmed V and J ends, which lost 7 bases and 0 bases, there was a span of 4 bases. Germline-derived CDR1 and CDR2 are MNHNY and SVGAGI (reference sequence). The CDR3 is made up of 12 amino acids. Material for sequencing was peripheral blood. V is TRBV6-6 and J is TRBJ1-3, with D unclear. This TCR came from a middle-aged man with acute or convalescent COVID-19. CDR3 protein: CASTSSGNTIYF. The DNA for the CDR3 is TGTGCCAGCACCAGCTCTGGAAACACCATATATTTT.